This entry concerns a single T cell receptor (beta chain). Profiling relied on immunoSEQ multiplex PCR, and the TCRdb table lists in-frame clones only, not all of them. This repertoire shows about 34,000 clones, 90% found once; its top ten account for around a tenth. The data derive from a study of T cell changes during pregnancy in multiple sclerosis. Unmatched junction bases numbered 7, after V lost 0 bases and J lost 0 bases. The CDR3 is 18 amino acids. Germline assignment: CDR1 MNHEY and CDR2 SMNVEV (reference sequence). The chain carries TRBV27 and TRBJ2-2; TRBD2 aligns across 7 bases. This material consisted of CD8+ T cells from peripheral blood mononuclear cells, taken before pregnancy. This clonotype was sampled from a female donor with multiple sclerosis, enrolled in a pregnancy study. CDR3 loop: CASSLSPRDYANTGELFF. The CDR3 bases are TGTGCCAGCAGTTTATCGCCCCGGGACTACGCGAACACCGGGGAGCTGTTTTTT.